This T cell receptor (beta chain) was captured in a study of blood T cell repertoires in COVID-19. About the research overall: The samples span acute and convalescent COVID-19 from the United States, Italy and Spain. T cells, B-cell-depleted T cells, or PBMCs provided the cDNA or gDNA that served as material.

How the authors handled the data: Reference gene primer amplification gave estimated nucleated cell counts. Libraries were prepared by immunoSEQ multiplex PCR; TCRdb keeps only in-frame clonotypes and omits some of them. That table supplies the V and J calls and clone size; D and trimming were determined from the DNA. The profile shows approximately 99,000 clones, around 87% of them singletons. Trimming at V came to 4 bases and at J to 7 bases, leaving 11 bases not matched to a gene. CDR1 and CDR2 (germline): SGHNT, YYREEE (reference sequence). The CDR3 contains 15 residues. Sequencing was done on a sample of peripheral blood. This chain uses TRBV5-4 with TRBJ2-1, with 7 positions matching TRBD2. The clonotype was recovered from a human donor in a cohort sampled during active COVID-19. CDR3 residues: CASSQPGTTKNEQFF. The CDR3 DNA sequence: TGTGCCAGCAGCCAACCCGGGACTACCAAGAATGAGCAGTTCTTC.